One and the same sample provided the 7 T cell receptor beta chains below, sequenced in a study of early T cells in non-severe SARS-CoV-2 infection. A single record per CDR3 protein comes from TCRdb applying MiXCR to the 5' RACE reads. The sample holds about 44,000 distinct CDR3 sequences, about 23% seen once. Sequenced here: whole blood, sampled at baseline. These receptor sequences come from an adult who was a healthcare worker with PCR-confirmed SARS-CoV-2 infection or an uninfected control (not recorded which).

The rearrangement links TRBV19 to TRBJ1-4; D remains unclear. V lost 6 bases, J lost 7 bases, and 9 bases lay in between. This CDR3 comprises 12 residues. Germline V lookup: CDR1 LNHDA, CDR2 SQIVND (reference sequence). CDR3 sequence reads: CASSRTSEKLFF. CDR3 sequence (DNA): TGTGCCAGTAGCCGTACCAGTGAAAAACTGTTTTTT.

The rearrangement uses TRBV7-8 and TRBJ1-3, with no clear D. Germline values: CDR1 SGHVS, CDR2 FQNEAQ. V gave up 2 bases and J gave up 0 bases, with 8 bases separating them. The CDR3 runs to 15 residues. The CDR3 region is CASSLNRNSGNTIYF. The CDR3 bases are TGTGCCAGCAGCTTAAACCGGAACTCTGGAAACACCATATATTTT.

The V call is TRBV5-1, the J call TRBJ2-7, with D perhaps given as TRBD1 or TRBD2 (5 bases each). Germline CDR1 is SGHRS and CDR2 is YFSETQ. This CDR3 is 13 amino acids long. Trimming stripped 4 bases from V and 3 bases from J, with 11 bases between. The CDR3 spells CASSREGLYEQYF. The CDR3 nucleotides read TGCGCCAGCAGCCGCGAGGGGCTCTACGAGCAGTACTTC. The full variable domain, in which reference TRBV5-1 and TRBJ2-7 provide the parts outside the CDR3, is KAGVTQTPRYLIKTRGQQVTLSCSPISGHRSVSWYQQTPGQGLQFLFEYFSETQRNKGNFPGRFSGRQFSNSRSEMNVSTLELGDSALYLCASSREGLYEQYFGPGTRLTVT.

The chain couples TRBV19 to TRBJ2-3; possibly TRBD1 for D (6 bases). Trimming left V 1 base short and J 7 bases short, with 15 bases between. Germline lookup yields CDR1 LNHDA and CDR2 SQIVND (reference sequence). The CDR3 covers 15 residues. Written as DNA, the CDR3 is TGTGCCAGTAGTATAGTCAACAGGGTCGTGAATACGCAGTATTTT. Translating it yields CASSIVNRVVNTQYF.

This clonotype appeared a few times. The chain combines TRBV18 with TRBJ1-2; D call uncertain. There are 13 residues in the CDR3. V was clipped by 3 bases and J by 5 bases, with 10 bases between them. Germline values: CDR1 KGHSH, CDR2 LQKENI. The chain's CDR3 is CASSPGGEYGYTF. CDR3 DNA: TGTGCCAGCTCACCTGGCGGCGAATATGGCTACACCTTC.

The chain recombines TRBV6-2 or TRBV6-3 with TRBJ1-1; the match to TRBD1 covers 7 bases. The CDR3 is 13 amino acids. Looked up from germline, CDR1 is MNHEY and CDR2 is SVGEGT. The V and J ends lost 6 bases and 2 bases, in that order; junction bases with no gene match: 3. The CDR3 reads CASSGQANTEAFF. DNA of the CDR3: TGTGCCAGCAGCGGACAGGCCAACACTGAAGCTTTCTTT.

The chain carries TRBV10-3 and TRBJ2-2; D is uncertain. Between the trimmed V and J ends, which lost 0 bases and 1 base, there was a span of 6 bases. CDR1 is ENHRY and CDR2 is SYGVKD in the germline V gene. The CDR3 length is 15 residues. Here the CDR3 DNA reads TGTGCCATCAGTGAGTCACAGCAGAACACCGGGGAGCTGTTTTTT. Its protein is CAISESQQNTGELFF.